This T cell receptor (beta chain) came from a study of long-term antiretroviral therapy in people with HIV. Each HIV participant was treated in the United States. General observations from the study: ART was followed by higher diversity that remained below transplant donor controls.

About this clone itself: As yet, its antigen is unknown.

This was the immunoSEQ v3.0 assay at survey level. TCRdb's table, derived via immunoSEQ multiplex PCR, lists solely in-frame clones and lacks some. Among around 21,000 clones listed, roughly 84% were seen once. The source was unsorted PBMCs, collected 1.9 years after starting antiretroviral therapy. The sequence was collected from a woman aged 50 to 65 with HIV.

The chain's CDR3 is CASMAWGGNTGELFF. CDR3 bases: TGTGCCAGCATGGCCTGGGGCGGAAACACCGGGGAGCTGTTTTTT. The chain combines TRBV6-1 with TRBJ2-2, with D maybe TRBD1 (5 bases). V was shortened by 7 bases and J by 2 bases, with 14 bases between the two germline ends. Germline CDR1 and CDR2: MNHNS and SASEGT. The CDR3 sequence is 15 residues long.